Below, one TCR beta chain is given with its context. The data were taken from a study of blood T cell repertoires in COVID-19. This CDR3 comprises 14 residues. The junction had 4 bases not matched to a gene; V was cut back by 5 bases and J by 5 bases. Germline V lookup: CDR1 SGHAT, CDR2 FQNNGV. Sequencing was performed with immunoSEQ multiplex PCR; in TCRdb, only in-frame clones are kept and a portion is missing. This sample has under 130,000 clones, with around 90% found just once. This TCR was recovered from a human donor in a cohort sampled during active COVID-19. Sequenced sample: peripheral blood. This chain connects TRBV11-2 to TRBJ1-1; 11 bases map to TRBD1. The CDR3 region has the DNA TGTGCCAGCAGCCCCCGGGACAGGGGGACTGAAGCTTTCTTT. It encodes CASSPRDRGTEAFF.